These 29 T cell receptor beta chains were all obtained from the same sample, sequenced in a study of blood T cell repertoires in COVID-19. The data were produced by immunoSEQ multiplex PCR, yet TCRdb's version contains in-frame clones alone and is incomplete. The repertoire holds tens of thousands of clones, with around 81% as singletons. Sequences were obtained from peripheral blood. These receptors all come from a man between 65 and 80 years old with acute or convalescent COVID-19.

The chain couples TRBV9 to TRBJ2-2, with a weak D call TRBD1 (6 bases). The ends were cut back, 3 bases at V and 3 bases at J, with 15 bases in the middle. The CDR3 covers 16 residues. Germline V CDR1 and CDR2: SGDLS, YYNGEE. CDR3 DNA sequence: TGTGCCAGCAGCGCGGGACATCTCGTTGACACCGGGGAGCTGTTTTTT. Its protein is CASSAGHLVDTGELFF.

This clone was seen just once. The V call is TRBV6-1, the J call TRBJ2-2, with D perhaps matching TRBD2 (6 bases). Germline-derived CDR1 and CDR2 are MNHNS and SASEGT. The CDR3 has 15 amino acids. Trimming pared 2 bases from V and 12 bases from J, leaving 19 bases between. The CDR3 bases are TGTGCCAGCAGTGAAAGCACCATCCAGGAGGGGAAGCTGTTTTTT. It specifies CASSESTIQEGKLFF.

This clone was seen more than once but under ten times. The rearrangement joins TRBV28 to TRBJ2-7, with 10 bases that match TRBD1. The germline V gene encodes CDR1 MDHEN and CDR2 SYDVKM. CDR3 length: 13 amino acids. After removal of 5 bases from V and 5 bases from J, the junction contained 3 bases not matched to a gene. The DNA for the CDR3 is TGTGCCAGCAGTCCAGGACAGGGGGACGAGCAGTACTTC. Translation: CASSPGQGDEQYF.

V is TRBV6-5 and J is TRBJ2-1, with 8 bases matching TRBD2. CDR1 and CDR2 from the germline V gene are MNHEY and SVGAGI. V was pared by 2 bases and J by 10 bases, with 7 bases of the junction left unmatched. The length of the CDR3 is 14 residues. CDR3 bases: TGTGCCAGCAGTTACGGTAGCGGGGAGGGGGAGCAGTTCTTC. As protein: CASSYGSGEGEQFF.

This rearrangement joins TRBV5-8 to TRBJ2-2; 7 nucleotides agree with TRBD2. From germline, CDR1 is SGHTS and CDR2 YDEGEE. V lost 4 bases, J lost 6 bases, and 9 bases stayed unmatched. This CDR3 spans 15 amino acids. This CDR3 reads CASSPEGGGPGELFF. Here the CDR3 DNA reads TGTGCCAGCAGCCCCGAGGGCGGGGGACCCGGGGAGCTGTTTTTT.

This rearrangement joins TRBV7-9 to TRBJ2-3; possible D gene TRBD2, 5 bases. Germline values: CDR1 SEHNR, CDR2 FQNEAQ (reference sequence). Trimming cost V 2 bases and J 4 bases, with 7 bases left between them. The CDR3 length is 13 residues. DNA for the CDR3: TGTGCCAGCAGCTTATCCGGGGCAGATACGCAGTATTTT. It encodes CASSLSGADTQYF.

The chain has TRBV5-4 and TRBJ2-7; 8 nucleotides match TRBD1. Germline CDR1 reads SGHNT; CDR2 reads YYREEE (reference sequence). With V trimmed by 1 base and J by 1 base, 4 bases remained unmatched. This CDR3 has 15 amino acids. CDR3 region: CASSLRQGSSYEQYF. For the CDR3, the DNA is TGTGCCAGCAGCTTGCGACAGGGGTCGTCCTACGAGCAGTACTTC. The full variable domain, its missing parts supplied by reference TRBV5-4 and TRBJ2-7, is ETGVTQSPTHLIKTRGQQVTLRCSSQSGHNTVSWYQQALGQGPQFIFQYYREEENGRGNFPPRFSGLQFPNYSSELNVNALELDDSALYLCASSLRQGSSYEQYFGPGTRLTVT.

The rearrangement links TRBV5-6 to TRBJ1-6; TRBD1 is a possible D gene (6 bases). The germline CDR1 and CDR2 sequences are SGHDT and YYEEEE. V lost 2 bases and J lost 0, with 18 bases in between. This CDR3 is 19 amino acids long. CDR3 region: CASSLGDNRGGSYNSPLHF. The CDR3 nucleotides read TGTGCCAGCAGCTTAGGGGACAATAGAGGCGGCTCCTATAATTCACCCCTCCACTTT.

J is TRBJ2-1 and V is TRBV21-1; the D call of TRBD2 is as the table states it, not checked on the DNA. TRBV21-1 is a recognized pseudogene. The CDR3 contains 18 residues. This chain's CDR3 is CASSKKYGTSANYNEQFF. Here the CDR3 DNA reads TGTGCCAGCAGCAAAAAATACGGGACTAGCGCCAACTACAATGAGCAGTTCTTC.

The chain combines TRBV5-4 with TRBJ1-3; 7 positions match TRBD1. V lost 3 bases and J lost 1; bases outside the gene matches: 4. Germline CDR1 reads SGHNT; CDR2 reads YYREEE (reference sequence). The CDR3 length is 15 residues. The CDR3 bases are TGTGCCAGCAGCTCCCTGACAGGGTCTGGAAACACCATATATTTT. Its translation: CASSSLTGSGNTIYF. The full variable domain, completed using reference TRBV5-4 and TRBJ1-3, is ETGVTQSPTHLIKTRGQQVTLRCSSQSGHNTVSWYQQALGQGPQFIFQYYREEENGRGNFPPRFSGLQFPNYSSELNVNALELDDSALYLCASSSLTGSGNTIYFGEGSWLTVV.

In its sample, this clone was seen a few times. The chain is built from TRBV6-5 and TRBJ2-2; 7 nucleotides align to TRBD1. V gave up 5 bases and J gave up 5 bases; unmatched junction bases: 2. The germline V gene has CDR1 MNHEY and CDR2 SVGAGI. The CDR3 runs 13 residues. This CDR3 reads CASSLQGTGELFF. The CDR3 DNA is TGTGCCAGCAGTCTACAGGGGACCGGGGAGCTGTTTTTT.

The CDR3 nucleotides are TGTGCCAGCAGTGAACTAGCGGGGAACACCGGGGAGCTGTTTTTT. This codes for CASSELAGNTGELFF. This sequence joins TRBV2 and TRBJ2-2; 8 positions match TRBD2. Germline V gives CDR1 SNHLY, CDR2 FYNNEI. The CDR3 contains 15 residues. The junction had 0 bases not matched to a gene; V was cut back by 2 bases and J by 1 base.

This clone was counted once. The genes are TRBV10-3 and TRBJ1-1; D is undetermined. This CDR3 spans 13 amino acids. V lost 6 bases and J lost 1, with 9 bases in between. Germline V lookup: CDR1 ENHRY, CDR2 SYGVKD. CDR3 sequence (DNA): TGTGCCATCAGCCACGGGAAGAACACTGAAGCTTTCTTT. Its protein product is CAISHGKNTEAFF.

The chain recombines TRBV5-4 with TRBJ2-1, with 8 bases that match TRBD1. The V and J ends lost 0 bases and 9 bases, in that order; junction bases with no gene match: 5. This CDR3 is built from 14 residues. Germline loops: CDR1 SGHNT, CDR2 YYREEE (reference sequence). The CDR3 DNA is TGTGCCAGCAGCTTGGGGGGGACAGGTAGTGAGCAGTTCTTC. It is translated as CASSLGGTGSEQFF. Together with reference TRBV5-4 and TRBJ2-1, the CDR3 gives the full variable domain: ETGVTQSPTHLIKTRGQQVTLRCSSQSGHNTVSWYQQALGQGPQFIFQYYREEENGRGNFPPRFSGLQFPNYSSELNVNALELDDSALYLCASSLGGTGSEQFFGPGTRLTVL.

This chain connects TRBV19 to TRBJ1-2, with 8 bases lining up with TRBD1. J lost 4 bases, V lost 2 bases, and 6 bases had no gene match. The CDR3 sequence is 15 residues long. The germline CDR1 and CDR2 sequences are LNHDA and SQIVND (reference sequence). The CDR3 nucleotides read TGTGCCAGTAGTATAACCCTCGGGACAGGCTATGGCTACACCTTC. As protein: CASSITLGTGYGYTF.

This chain links TRBV15 with TRBJ2-1; D is ambiguous. The CDR3 sequence is 15 residues long. Germline V lookup: CDR1 LNHNV, CDR2 YYDKDF (reference sequence). The V end was cut by 1 base, the J end by 3 bases, with 10 bases between. For the CDR3, the DNA is TGTGCCACCAGCAGAGGGCAGCGAGACTACAATGAGCAGTTCTTC. It translates to CATSRGQRDYNEQFF.

The chain carries TRBV28 and TRBJ1-3; tentatively, D is TRBD1 (6 bases). The germline V gene has CDR1 MDHEN and CDR2 SYDVKM. This CDR3 comprises 14 residues. V was shortened by 5 bases and J by 2 bases, with 10 bases between the two germline ends. The DNA for the CDR3 is TGTGCCAGCAGTAGACAGGCGGCTGGAAACACCATATATTTT. This encodes CASSRQAAGNTIYF.

The rearrangement uses TRBV29-1 and TRBJ2-3; D is perhaps TRBD2 (7 bases). This CDR3 is 15 amino acids long. Germline V CDR1 and CDR2: SQVTM, ANQGSEA. The V end lost 0 bases, the J end lost 3 bases, and 13 bases lay between the germline ends. The CDR3 is CSVEDRGAQTDTQYF. In DNA form, the CDR3 reads TGCAGCGTTGAAGATCGGGGGGCACAAACAGATACGCAGTATTTT.

In its sample, this clone was seen a few times. This sequence joins TRBV5-1 and TRBJ1-1; D is perhaps TRBD1 (6 bases). The ends were cut back, 4 bases at V and 11 bases at J, with 18 bases in the middle. Germline V CDR1 and CDR2: SGHRS, YFSETQ. CDR3 length: 13 residues. The CDR3 DNA reads as TGCGCCAGCAGCCTTGACGCGTCAGGGGCCGCTTTCTTT. It yields the protein CASSLDASGAAFF.

The chain has TRBV12-3 or TRBV12-4 and TRBJ2-5; D possibly corresponds to TRBD2 (5 bases). The V gene lost 7 bases and the J gene lost 4 bases, with 13 bases spanning the gap. The CDR3 loop spans 13 amino acids. This CDR3 reads CASNPGGRETQYF. CDR3 DNA: TGTGCCAGCAACCCCGGAGGTAGAGAGACCCAGTACTTC.

This chain connects TRBV5-1 to TRBJ2-3; maybe TRBD1 (6 bases). Germline values: CDR1 SGHRS, CDR2 YFSETQ. This CDR3 spans 15 amino acids. The V end lost 7 bases, the J end lost 4 bases, and 19 bases lay between the germline ends. CDR3 nucleotides: TGCGCCAGCGCGCCAGGGGCGAATGAGGCAGATACGCAGTATTTT. Translation gives CASAPGANEADTQYF.

The V and J genes are TRBV19 and TRBJ2-1; no definite D call. The V end lost 3 bases, the J end lost 4 bases, and 4 bases lay between the germline ends. The CDR3 runs to 12 residues. CDR1 is LNHDA, CDR2 SQIVND, per germline (reference sequence). In DNA, the CDR3 is TGTGCCAGTAGTATCCGTTACAATGAGCAGTTCTTC. Its translation is CASSIRYNEQFF.

This rearrangement joins TRBV6-2 or TRBV6-3 to TRBJ2-5; 10 bases are a match to TRBD2. The CDR3 loop spans 15 amino acids. V was pared by 6 bases and J by 5 bases, with 9 bases of the junction left unmatched. The germline V gene encodes CDR1 MNHEY and CDR2 SVGEGT. The chain's CDR3 is CASSPLAGPGETQYF. In nucleotides, the CDR3 is TGTGCCAGCAGCCCACTAGCGGGGCCCGGGGAGACCCAGTACTTC.

The chain has TRBV10-1 and TRBJ2-7; TRBD1 aligns across 9 bases. The V segment lost 4 bases and the J segment 4 bases; nucleotides outside the gene matches: 8. Germline lookup yields CDR1 WNHNN and CDR2 SYGVQD (reference sequence). The CDR3 extends over 15 amino acids. As DNA, the CDR3 is TGCGCCAGCAGTGCAACTTCGGGACAGGGTTACGAGCAGTACTTC. Amino acids: CASSATSGQGYEQYF.

V is TRBV4-1 and J is TRBJ2-5, with 7 bases identical to TRBD1. Per the germline V gene, CDR1 is MGHRA and CDR2 is YSYEKL. The length of the CDR3 is 16 residues. V lost 4 bases to trimming and J lost 5 bases; unmatched junction nucleotides: 13. The CDR3 sequence is CASSPRQGPARETQYF. Here the CDR3 DNA reads TGCGCCAGCAGCCCCCGACAGGGTCCCGCCAGGGAGACCCAGTACTTC.

The chain links TRBV19 to TRBJ2-3; 11 bases fit TRBD2. Germline loops: CDR1 LNHDA, CDR2 SQIVND (reference sequence). The CDR3 sequence is 17 residues long. The trim removed 1 base at V and 0 bases at J, leaving 3 bases unmatched. CDR3 coding DNA: TGTGCCAGTAGTATAGGACTAGCGGGGCCTAGCACAGATACGCAGTATTTT. The encoded protein is CASSIGLAGPSTDTQYF.

The CDR3 DNA reads TGTGCCAGCAGCCCCGGCTCGGCAGGGGTGAACACCGGGGAGCTGTTTTTT. It yields the protein CASSPGSAGVNTGELFF. This chain uses TRBV9 with TRBJ2-2; a possible D gene is TRBD1 (6 bases). The CDR3 has 17 amino acids. CDR1 is SGDLS, CDR2 YYNGEE, per germline. The V and J ends lost 4 bases and 1 base respectively, with 17 bases between them.

The chain uses TRBV5-1 and TRBJ1-6; 7 bases fit TRBD1. This CDR3 comprises 18 residues. With 3 bases clipped from V and 10 bases from J, the junction kept 19 bases outside the gene matches. CDR1 and CDR2 from the germline V gene are SGHRS and YFSETQ. This chain's CDR3 is CASSSTPGTAYPGSPLHF. The CDR3 nucleotides read TGCGCCAGCAGCTCCACCCCCGGGACAGCCTACCCAGGGTCACCCCTCCACTTT.

For the CDR3, the DNA is TGCGCCAGCAGCCCCCCGGAAGGGGTAGGCTACACCTTC. Translating it yields CASSPPEGVGYTF. The chain recombines TRBV4-1 with TRBJ1-2, with D perhaps matching TRBD1 (5 bases). CDR1 is MGHRA, CDR2 YSYEKL, per germline. V was clipped by 4 bases and J by 8 bases, with 14 bases between them. This CDR3 is 13 amino acids long.